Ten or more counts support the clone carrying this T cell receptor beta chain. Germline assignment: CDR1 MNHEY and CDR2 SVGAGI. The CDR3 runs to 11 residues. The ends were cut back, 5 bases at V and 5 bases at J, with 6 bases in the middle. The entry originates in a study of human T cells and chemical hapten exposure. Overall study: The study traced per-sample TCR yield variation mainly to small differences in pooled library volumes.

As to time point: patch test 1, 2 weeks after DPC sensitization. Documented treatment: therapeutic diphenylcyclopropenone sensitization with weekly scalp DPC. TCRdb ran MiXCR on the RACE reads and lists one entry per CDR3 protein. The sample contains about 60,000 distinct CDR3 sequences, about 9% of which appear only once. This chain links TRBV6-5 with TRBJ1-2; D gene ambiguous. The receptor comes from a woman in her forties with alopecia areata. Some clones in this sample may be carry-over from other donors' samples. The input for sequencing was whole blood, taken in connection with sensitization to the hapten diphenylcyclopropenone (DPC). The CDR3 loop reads CASSDLYGYTF. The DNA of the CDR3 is TGTGCCAGCAGTGATTTATATGGCTACACCTTC.